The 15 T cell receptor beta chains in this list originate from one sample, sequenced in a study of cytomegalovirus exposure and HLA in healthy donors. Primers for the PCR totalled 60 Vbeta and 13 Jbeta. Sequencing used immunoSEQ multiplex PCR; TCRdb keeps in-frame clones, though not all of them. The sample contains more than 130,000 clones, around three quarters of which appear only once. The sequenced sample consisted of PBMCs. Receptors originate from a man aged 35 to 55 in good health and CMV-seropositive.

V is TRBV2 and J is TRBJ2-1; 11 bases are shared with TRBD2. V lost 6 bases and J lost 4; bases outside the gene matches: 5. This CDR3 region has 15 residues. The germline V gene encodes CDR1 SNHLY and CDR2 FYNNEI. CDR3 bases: TGTGCCAGCAGCCCCAGGACTAGCGGGTACAATGAGCAGTTCTTC. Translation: CASSPRTSGYNEQFF.

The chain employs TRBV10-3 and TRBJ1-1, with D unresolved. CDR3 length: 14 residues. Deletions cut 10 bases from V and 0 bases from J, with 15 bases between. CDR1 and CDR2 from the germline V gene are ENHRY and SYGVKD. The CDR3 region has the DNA TGTGCCACCCCCCGTCGGGTAGTGAACACTGAAGCTTTCTTT. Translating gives CATPRRVVNTEAFF.

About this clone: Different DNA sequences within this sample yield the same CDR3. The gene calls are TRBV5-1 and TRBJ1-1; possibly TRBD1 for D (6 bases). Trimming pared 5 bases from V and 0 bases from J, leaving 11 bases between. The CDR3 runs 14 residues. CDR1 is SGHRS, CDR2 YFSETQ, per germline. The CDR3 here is CASSPGQMNTEAFF. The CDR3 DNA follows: TGCGCCAGCAGTCCTGGACAGATGAACACTGAAGCTTTCTTT.

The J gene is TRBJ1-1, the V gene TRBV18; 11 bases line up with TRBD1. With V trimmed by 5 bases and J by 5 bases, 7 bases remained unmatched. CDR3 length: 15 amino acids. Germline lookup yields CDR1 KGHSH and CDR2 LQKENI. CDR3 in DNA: TGTGCCAGCTCATCGGACAGGGGGCGGTATACTGAAGCTTTCTTT. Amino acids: CASSSDRGRYTEAFF.

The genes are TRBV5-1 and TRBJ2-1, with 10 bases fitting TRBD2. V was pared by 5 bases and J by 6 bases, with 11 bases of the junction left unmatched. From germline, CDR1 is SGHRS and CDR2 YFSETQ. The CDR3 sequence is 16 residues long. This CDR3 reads CASRKPETSGFNEQFF. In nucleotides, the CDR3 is TGCGCCAGCAGAAAACCAGAGACTAGCGGGTTCAATGAGCAGTTCTTC.

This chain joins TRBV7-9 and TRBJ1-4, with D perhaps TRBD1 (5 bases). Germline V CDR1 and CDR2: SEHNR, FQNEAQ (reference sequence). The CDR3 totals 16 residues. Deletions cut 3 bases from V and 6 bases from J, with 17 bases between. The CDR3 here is CASSLGRKDWDEKLFF. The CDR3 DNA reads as TGTGCCAGCAGCTTGGGGCGGAAGGATTGGGATGAAAAACTGTTTTTT.

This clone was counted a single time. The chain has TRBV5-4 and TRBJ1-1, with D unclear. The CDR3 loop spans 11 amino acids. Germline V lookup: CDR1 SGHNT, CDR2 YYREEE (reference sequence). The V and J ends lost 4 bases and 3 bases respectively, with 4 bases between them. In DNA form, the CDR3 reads TGTGCCAGCAGCCATTACACTGAAGCTTTCTTT. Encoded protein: CASSHYTEAFF.

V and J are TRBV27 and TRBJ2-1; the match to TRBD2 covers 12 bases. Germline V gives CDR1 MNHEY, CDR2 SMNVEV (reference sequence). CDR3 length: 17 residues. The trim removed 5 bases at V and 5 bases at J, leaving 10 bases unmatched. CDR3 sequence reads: CASSPLLAGGPNNEQFF. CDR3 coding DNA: TGTGCCAGCAGTCCCCTGCTAGCGGGGGGGCCCAACAATGAGCAGTTCTTC.

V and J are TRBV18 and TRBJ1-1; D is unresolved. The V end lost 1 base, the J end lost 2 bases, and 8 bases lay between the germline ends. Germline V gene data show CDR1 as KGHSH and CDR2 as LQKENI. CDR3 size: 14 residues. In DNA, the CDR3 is TGTGCCAGCTCACCACACCCGCGTAACACTGAAGCTTTCTTT. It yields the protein CASSPHPRNTEAFF.

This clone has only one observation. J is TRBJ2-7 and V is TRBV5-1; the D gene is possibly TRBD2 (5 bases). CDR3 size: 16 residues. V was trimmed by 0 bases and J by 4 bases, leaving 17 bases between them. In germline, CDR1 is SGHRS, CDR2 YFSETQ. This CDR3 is CASSLGGRQGGYEQYF. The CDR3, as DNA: TGCGCCAGCAGCTTGGGCGGACGACAAGGAGGATACGAGCAGTACTTC.

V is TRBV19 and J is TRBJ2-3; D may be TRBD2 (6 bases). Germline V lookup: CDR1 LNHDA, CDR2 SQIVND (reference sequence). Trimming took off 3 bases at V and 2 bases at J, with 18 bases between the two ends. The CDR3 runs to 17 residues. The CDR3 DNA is TGTGCCAGTAGTATGGGACTTTTTCTGGGTGCCACAGATACGCAGTATTTT. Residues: CASSMGLFLGATDTQYF.

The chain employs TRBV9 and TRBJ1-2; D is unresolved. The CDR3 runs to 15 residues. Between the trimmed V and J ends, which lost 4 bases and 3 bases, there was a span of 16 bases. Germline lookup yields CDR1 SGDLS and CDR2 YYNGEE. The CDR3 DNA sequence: TGTGCCAGCAGCTCCAGAGCGGGGATTTACTATGGCTACACCTTC. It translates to CASSSRAGIYYGYTF.

The CDR3 DNA reads TGCGCCAGCAGCTTGATATTTCGTGGGTCGGGGACTGAAGCTTTCTTT. Translation: CASSLIFRGSGTEAFF. The chain couples TRBV5-1 to TRBJ1-1, with unresolved D. CDR3 size: 16 residues. Germline-derived CDR1 and CDR2 are SGHRS and YFSETQ. V was pared by 1 base and J by 5 bases, with 18 bases between.

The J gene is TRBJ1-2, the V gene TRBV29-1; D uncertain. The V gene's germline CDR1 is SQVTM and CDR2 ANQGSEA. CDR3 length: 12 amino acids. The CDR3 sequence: CSCGYEGYGYTF. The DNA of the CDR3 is TGCAGTTGCGGTTACGAAGGCTATGGCTACACCTTC. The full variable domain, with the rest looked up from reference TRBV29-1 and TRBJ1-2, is SAVISQKPSRDICQRGTSLTIQCQVDSQVTMMFWYRQQPGQSLTLIATANQGSEATYESGFVIDKFPISRPNLTFSTLTVSNMSPEDSSIYLCSCGYEGYGYTFGSGTRLTVV.

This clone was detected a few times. CDR3 DNA: TGTGCCAGTAGTGTCGGGACAGGGATGGGAGATACGCAGTATTTT. Translating it yields CASSVGTGMGDTQYF. The chain recombines TRBV19 with TRBJ2-3; 9 bases line up with TRBD1. Per germline, CDR1 LNHDA and CDR2 SQIVND (reference sequence). V gave up 5 bases and J gave up 5 bases; unmatched junction bases: 8. The CDR3 sequence is 15 residues long.